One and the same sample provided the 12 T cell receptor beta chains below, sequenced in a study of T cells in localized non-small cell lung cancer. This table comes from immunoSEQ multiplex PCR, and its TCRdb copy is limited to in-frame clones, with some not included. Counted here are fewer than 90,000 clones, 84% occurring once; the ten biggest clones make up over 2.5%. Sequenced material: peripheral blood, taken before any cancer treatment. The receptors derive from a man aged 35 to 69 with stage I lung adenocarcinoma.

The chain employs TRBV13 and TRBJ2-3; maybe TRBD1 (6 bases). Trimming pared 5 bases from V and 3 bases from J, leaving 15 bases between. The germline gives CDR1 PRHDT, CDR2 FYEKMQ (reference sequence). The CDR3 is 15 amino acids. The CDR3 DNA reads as TGTGCCAGCAGCCATGGGACATTCGGGACAGATACGCAGTATTTT. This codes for CASSHGTFGTDTQYF.

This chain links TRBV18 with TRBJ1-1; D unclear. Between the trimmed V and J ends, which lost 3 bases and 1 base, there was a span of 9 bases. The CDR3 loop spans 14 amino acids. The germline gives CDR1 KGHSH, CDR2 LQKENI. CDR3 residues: CASSPVLGNTEAFF. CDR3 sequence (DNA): TGTGCCAGCTCACCGGTGCTAGGGAACACTGAAGCTTTCTTT.

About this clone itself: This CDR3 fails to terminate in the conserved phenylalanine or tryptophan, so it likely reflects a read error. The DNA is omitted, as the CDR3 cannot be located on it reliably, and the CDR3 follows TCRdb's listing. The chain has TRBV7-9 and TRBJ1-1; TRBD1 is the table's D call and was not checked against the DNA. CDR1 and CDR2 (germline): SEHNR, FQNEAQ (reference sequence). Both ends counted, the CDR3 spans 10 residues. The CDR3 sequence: CASSLSDTSI.

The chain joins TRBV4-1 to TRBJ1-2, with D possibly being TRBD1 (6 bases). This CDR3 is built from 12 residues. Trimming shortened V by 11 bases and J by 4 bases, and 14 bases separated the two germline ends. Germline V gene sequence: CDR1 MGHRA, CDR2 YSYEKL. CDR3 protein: CAARTATYGYTF. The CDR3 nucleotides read TGCGCCGCCCGGACAGCCACCTATGGCTACACCTTC.

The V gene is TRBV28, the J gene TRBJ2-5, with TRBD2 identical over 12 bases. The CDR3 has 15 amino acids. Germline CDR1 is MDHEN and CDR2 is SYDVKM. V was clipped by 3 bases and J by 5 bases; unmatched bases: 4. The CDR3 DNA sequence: TGTGCCAGCAGTTTCCTAGCGGGAGGGCAGGAGACCCAGTACTTC. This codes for CASSFLAGGQETQYF.

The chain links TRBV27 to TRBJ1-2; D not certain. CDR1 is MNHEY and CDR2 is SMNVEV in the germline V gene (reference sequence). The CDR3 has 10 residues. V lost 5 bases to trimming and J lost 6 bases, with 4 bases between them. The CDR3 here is CASSLDGYTF. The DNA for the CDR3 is TGTGCCAGCAGTCTTGATGGCTACACCTTC.

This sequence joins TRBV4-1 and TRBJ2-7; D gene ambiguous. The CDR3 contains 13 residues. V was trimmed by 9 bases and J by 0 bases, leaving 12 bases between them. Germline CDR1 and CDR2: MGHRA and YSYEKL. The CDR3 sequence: CASSRDSSYEQYF. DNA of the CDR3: TGCGCCAGTTCCCGAGACTCCTCCTACGAGCAGTACTTC.

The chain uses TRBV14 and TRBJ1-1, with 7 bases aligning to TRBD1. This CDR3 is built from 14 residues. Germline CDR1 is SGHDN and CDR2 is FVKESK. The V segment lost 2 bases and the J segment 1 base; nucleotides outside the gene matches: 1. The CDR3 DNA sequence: TGTGCCAGCAGCCAATACAGGGGGAACACTGAAGCTTTCTTT. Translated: CASSQYRGNTEAFF.

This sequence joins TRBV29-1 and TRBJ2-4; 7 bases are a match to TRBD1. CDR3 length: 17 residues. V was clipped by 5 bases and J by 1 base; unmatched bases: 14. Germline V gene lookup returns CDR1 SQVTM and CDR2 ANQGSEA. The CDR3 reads CSVRDRVTPGAKNIQYF. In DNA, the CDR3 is TGCAGCGTTCGGGACAGAGTGACCCCCGGGGCCAAAAACATTCAGTACTTC.

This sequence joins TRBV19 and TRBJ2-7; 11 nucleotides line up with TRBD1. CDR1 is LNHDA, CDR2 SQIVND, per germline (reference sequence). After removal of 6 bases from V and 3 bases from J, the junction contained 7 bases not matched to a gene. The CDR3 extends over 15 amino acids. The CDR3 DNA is TGTGCCAGTAGCCCCGGGACAGGGGGTTACTACGAGCAGTACTTC. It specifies CASSPGTGGYYEQYF.

In nucleotides, the CDR3 is TGCGCCAGCAGCTTGAGCTCCTACGAGCAGTACTTC. Translated, it gives CASSLSSYEQYF. This chain joins TRBV5-1 and TRBJ2-7; D ambiguous. This CDR3 spans 12 amino acids. The V gene lost 1 base and the J gene lost 0 bases, with 2 bases spanning the gap. Germline-derived CDR1 and CDR2 are SGHRS and YFSETQ. The full variable domain, in which reference TRBV5-1 and TRBJ2-7 provide the parts outside the CDR3, is KAGVTQTPRYLIKTRGQQVTLSCSPISGHRSVSWYQQTPGQGLQFLFEYFSETQRNKGNFPGRFSGRQFSNSRSEMNVSTLELGDSALYLCASSLSSYEQYFGPGTRLTVT.

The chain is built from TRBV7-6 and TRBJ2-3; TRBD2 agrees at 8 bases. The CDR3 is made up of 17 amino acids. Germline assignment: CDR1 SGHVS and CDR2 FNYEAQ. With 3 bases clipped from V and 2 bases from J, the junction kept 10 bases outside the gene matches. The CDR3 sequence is CASSFDLGGAVTDTQYF. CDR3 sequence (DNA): TGTGCCAGCAGCTTCGATCTCGGGGGGGCAGTCACAGATACGCAGTATTTT. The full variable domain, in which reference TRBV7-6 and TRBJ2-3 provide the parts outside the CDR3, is GAGVSQSPRYKVTKRGQDVALRCDPISGHVSLYWYRQALGQGPEFLTYFNYEAQQDKSGLPNDRFSAERPEGSISTLTIQRTEQRDSAMYRCASSFDLGGAVTDTQYFGPGTRLTVL.